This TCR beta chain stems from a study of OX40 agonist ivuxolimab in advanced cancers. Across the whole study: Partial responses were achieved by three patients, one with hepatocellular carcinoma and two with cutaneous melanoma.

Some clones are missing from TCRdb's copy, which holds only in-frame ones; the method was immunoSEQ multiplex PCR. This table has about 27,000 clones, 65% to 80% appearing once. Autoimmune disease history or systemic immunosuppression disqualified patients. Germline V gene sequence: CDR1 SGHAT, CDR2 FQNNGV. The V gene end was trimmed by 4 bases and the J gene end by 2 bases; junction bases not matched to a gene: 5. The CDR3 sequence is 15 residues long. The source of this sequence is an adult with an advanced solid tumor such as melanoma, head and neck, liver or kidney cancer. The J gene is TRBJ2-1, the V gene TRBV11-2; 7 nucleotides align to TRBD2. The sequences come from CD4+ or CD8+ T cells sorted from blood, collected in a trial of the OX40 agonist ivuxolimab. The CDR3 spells CASSSVGRAYNEQFF. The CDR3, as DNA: TGTGCCAGCAGCTCAGTGGGGAGGGCCTACAATGAGCAGTTCTTC. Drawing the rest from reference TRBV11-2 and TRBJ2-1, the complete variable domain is EAGVAQSPRYKIIEKRQSVAFWCNPISGHATLYWYQQILGQGPKLLIQFQNNGVVDDSQLPKDRFSAERLKGVDSTLKIQPAKLEDSAVYLCASSSVGRAYNEQFFGPGTRLTVL.